A selection of T cell receptor beta chains follows, all from one sample in a study of T cells in narcolepsy. TCRdb's table, derived via immunoSEQ multiplex PCR, lists solely in-frame clones and lacks some. The top ten clones hold under 1.2% of a sample with about 30,000 clones, roughly 77% of them seen once. The sample was CD45RA- memory CD4+ T cells from PBMCs. Source of these receptors: a human donor with narcolepsy. CDR3s include the opening cysteine and the closing phenylalanine or tryptophan. A D gene is named only where the DNA matches it firmly. For some rows the clone size is stated as once, few or many, or as a class when expanded; others skip it.

clone_size,j_call,d_call,v_call,cdr3_aa,cdr3_nt
NA,TRBJ2-2,TRBD2,TRBV28,CASFLAVNTGELFF,TGTGCCAGCTTCCTAGCGGTTAACACCGGGGAGCTGTTTTTT
few,TRBJ1-2,NA,TRBV27,CASSLGRGGYGYTF,TGTGCCAGCAGTTTGGGCAGGGGAGGGTATGGCTACACCTTC
few,TRBJ2-6,NA,TRBV7-2,CASSLNSGANVLTF,TGTGCCAGCAGCTTAAATTCTGGGGCCAACGTCCTGACTTTC
once,TRBJ2-1,NA,TRBV6-5,CASSPYAGVGNEQFF,TGTGCCAGCAGCCCGTACGCTGGAGTGGGGAATGAGCAGTTCTTC
NA,TRBJ1-2,NA,TRBV19,CASSIVGLDSTYGYTF,TGTGCCAGTAGTATAGTGGGGCTCGACAGTACCTATGGCTACACCTTC
NA,TRBJ2-3,TRBD2,TRBV6-6,CASGREGPTQYF,TGTGCCAGCGGGCGGGAGGGCCCTACGCAGTATTTT
NA,TRBJ2-3,TRBD2,TRBV30,CAWSPGLAVGTQYF,TGTGCCTGGAGCCCGGGACTAGCGGTAGGCACGCAGTATTTT
NA,TRBJ2-7,NA,TRBV7-6,CASTPSGEWGEQYF,TGTGCCAGCACCCCCTCGGGGGAGTGGGGCGAGCAGTACTTC
NA,TRBJ2-3,TRBD2,TRBV4-1,CASSHPLQSRDYRTDTQYF,TGCGCCAGCAGCCACCCCCTCCAATCCCGGGACTATCGCACAGATACGCAGTATTTT
NA,TRBJ2-2,TRBD2,TRBV18,CASSPVGGVANTGELFF,TGTGCCAGCTCACCCGTCGGGGGGGTTGCGAACACCGGGGAGCTGTTTTTT
once,TRBJ2-7,NA,TRBV11-2,CASNRREYEQYF,TGTGCCAGCAACAGACGAGAATACGAGCAGTACTTC
NA,TRBJ2-4,NA,TRBV7-2,CASSTANLNIQYF,TGTGCCAGCAGTACAGCTAACTTAAACATTCAGTACTTC
NA,TRBJ2-6,NA,TRBV19,CASSASRDGPRGTGANVLTF,TGTGCCAGTAGTGCCTCCCGGGACGGACCAAGGGGTACTGGGGCCAACGTCCTGACTTTC
NA,TRBJ1-5,NA,TRBV6-1,CASSGGTAQPQHF,TGTGCCAGCAGCGGCGGGACCGCCCAGCCCCAGCATTTT
NA,TRBJ2-1,TRBD2,TRBV27,CASLVSSGSYNEQFF,TGTGCCAGCTTGGTATCAAGCGGGAGCTACAATGAGCAGTTCTTC
NA,TRBJ2-1,NA,TRBV4-3,CASSQEGVLSVNEQFF,TGCGCCAGCAGCCAAGAAGGCGTGCTAAGTGTCAATGAGCAGTTCTTC
NA,TRBJ1-5,TRBD1,TRBV30,CAWRPGQGNQPQHF,TGTGCCTGGAGACCGGGACAGGGGAATCAGCCCCAGCATTTT
NA,TRBJ1-4,NA,TRBV28,CASSTRATTNEKLFF,TGTGCCAGCAGTACGAGGGCGACAACTAATGAAAAACTGTTTTTT
NA,TRBJ2-2,NA,TRBV2,CASRDLAAGELFF,TGTGCCAGCAGGGATCTAGCCGCCGGGGAGCTGTTTTTT
NA,TRBJ1-5,NA,TRBV30,CAWSGGRGSNQPQHF,TGTGCCTGGAGTGGGGGTCGGGGGAGCAATCAGCCCCAGCATTTT
NA,TRBJ2-3,TRBD2,TRBV10-2,CASTGTSGTDTQYF,TGCGCCAGCACCGGGACTAGCGGCACAGATACGCAGTATTTT
NA,TRBJ2-1,TRBD1,TRBV19,CASSLDRVTEQFF,TGTGCCAGTAGTTTAGACAGGGTGACTGAGCAGTTCTTC
few,TRBJ1-5,TRBD1,TRBV7-3,CASSSGRQGTNNQPQHF,TGTGCCAGCAGCTCCGGCAGACAGGGCACTAACAATCAGCCCCAGCATTTT
NA,TRBJ2-6,NA,TRBV11-2,CASSLGDSGANVLTF,TGTGCCAGCTCCTTAGGGGACTCTGGGGCCAACGTCCTGACTTTC
NA,TRBJ2-3,TRBD2,TRBV7-3,CASSAGTSGIDTQYF,TGTGCCAGCAGCGCCGGGACTAGCGGGATAGATACGCAGTATTTT
NA,TRBJ2-2,TRBD2,TRBV10-3,CAISVVAGRINTGELFF,TGTGCCATCAGTGTCGTAGCGGGGAGGATCAACACCGGGGAGCTGTTTTTT
few,TRBJ2-1,NA,TRBV2,CASNPGPIKGNEQFF,TGTGCCAGCAACCCCGGGCCAATAAAAGGGAATGAGCAGTTCTTC
NA,TRBJ1-2,NA,TRBV5-1,CASSVFTGSNYGYTF,TGCGCCAGCAGTGTATTTACAGGTTCTAACTATGGCTACACCTTC
NA,TRBJ1-2,NA,TRBV18,CASSPNPAGGYTF,TGTGCCAGCTCACCTAACCCAGCGGGTGGCTACACCTTC
NA,TRBJ1-2,NA,TRBV2,CASSEAGLYGYTF,TGTGCCAGCAGTGAAGCAGGGTTATATGGCTACACCTTC
NA,TRBJ2-7,NA,TRBV29-1,CSGLEGASSYEQYF,TGCAGCGGCCTAGAAGGGGCCAGCTCCTACGAGCAGTACTTC
NA,TRBJ2-3,TRBD2,TRBV5-1,CASSFDLGGSTDTQYF,TGCGCCAGCAGCTTTGACTTGGGGGGGAGTACAGATACGCAGTATTTT
once,TRBJ1-4,NA,TRBV9,CASSVEGTTNEKLFF,TGTGCCAGCAGCGTAGAGGGGACAACTAATGAAAAACTGTTTTTT
NA,TRBJ2-7,TRBD1,TRBV19,CASSNPDRGGEQYF,TGTGCCAGTAGTAACCCGGACAGGGGAGGCGAGCAGTACTTC
NA,TRBJ2-1,TRBD2,TRBV7-3,CASSAHPGTSGSNEQFF,TGTGCCAGCAGCGCCCATCCCGGGACTAGCGGGAGCAATGAGCAGTTCTTC
NA,TRBJ1-2,NA,TRBV7-9,CASSLNHLNYGYTF,TGTGCCAGCAGTCTTAATCACCTCAACTATGGCTACACCTTC
NA,TRBJ1-1,NA,TRBV30,CAWRKQGTTEAFF,TGTGCCTGGAGAAAACAGGGTACGACTGAAGCTTTCTTT
NA,TRBJ1-1,NA,TRBV5-6,CASSSFRRGGNEAFF,TGTGCCAGCAGCTCCTTTCGAAGGGGGGGTAATGAAGCTTTCTTT
NA,TRBJ1-4,NA,TRBV7-2,CASSSEGRVNEKLFF,TGTGCCAGCAGCTCTGAGGGCAGAGTCAATGAAAAACTGTTTTTT
NA,TRBJ1-5,NA,TRBV28,CASSTYGPGNQPQHF,TGTGCCAGCAGTACCTACGGGCCGGGGAATCAGCCCCAGCATTTT
NA,TRBJ2-1,NA,TRBV6-6,CAREKEKRDNEQFF,TGTGCCAGGGAAAAGGAGAAGCGGGACAATGAGCAGTTCTTC
few,TRBJ1-6,TRBD1,TRBV19,CASTPSLPVRDRATNSPLHF,TGTGCCAGCACTCCCTCCCTACCGGTACGGGACAGGGCGACCAATTCACCCCTCCACTTT
NA,TRBJ2-3,TRBD1,TRBV19,CASSMKKGQGSSTDTQYF,TGTGCCAGTAGTATGAAAAAGGGACAGGGGTCGAGCACAGATACGCAGTATTTT
NA,TRBJ2-5,TRBD1,TRBV19,CASSVPPTGDKETQYF,TGTGCCAGTAGCGTGCCCCCCACAGGGGACAAAGAGACCCAGTACTTC
NA,TRBJ1-2,TRBD1,TRBV18,CASSSQGDGGYTF,TGTGCCAGCTCATCACAGGGGGACGGTGGCTACACCTTC
NA,TRBJ2-1,NA,TRBV4-1,CASSQDGLGLSEQFF,TGCGCCAGCAGCCAAGACGGGCTGGGCTTGTCTGAGCAGTTCTTC